This T cell receptor beta chain was captured by sequencing in a study of blood T cell repertoires in COVID-19. Study details: Whether acute or convalescent, the COVID-19 samples came from the United States, Italy and Spain.

Trimming took off 2 bases at V and 2 bases at J, with 13 bases between the two ends. CDR1 MNHEY and CDR2 SVGEGT come from the germline V gene. The CDR3 covers 16 residues. The assay was immunoSEQ multiplex PCR, and TCRdb's table has in-frame clones only and misses some. Among approximately 170,000 clones listed, approximately 88% were seen once. This TCR was recovered from a woman in her twenties or thirties who had recovered from COVID-19. Input material: PBMCs or T cells enriched from blood (not recorded which). The chain links TRBV6-2 or TRBV6-3 to TRBJ1-5; D gene uncertain. CDR3 protein: CASSYGRGIGNQPQHF. The CDR3 region has the DNA TGTGCCAGCAGTTACGGCCGGGGAATAGGCAATCAGCCCCAGCATTTT.